Each of the 10 T cell receptor beta chains below was sequenced from the same sample in a study of T cell repertoires in cytomegalovirus infection. Each CDR3 protein is one row after TCRdb ran MiXCR on the reads. The sample includes 650,000 to 900,000 distinct CDR3 sequences, approximately 32% of them seen just once. These receptors' antigens are unknown. The sequenced sample was cultured CD8+ T cells from PBMCs, obtained from culture after CMV antigen stimulation. Every receptor here comes from a human donor in good health (CMV status not recorded). Some clones in this sample may be carry-over from other donors' samples.

This chain uses TRBV28 with TRBJ2-7; D is perhaps TRBD2 (5 bases). Germline CDR1 MDHEN, CDR2 SYDVKM. This CDR3 is built from 14 residues. CDR3 region: CASSRGTDGYEQHV. DNA for the CDR3: TGTGCCAGCAGCCGGGGAACAGATGGTTACGAGCAGCACGTC.

To note about this clonotype: Sequence at one end of the junction differs from germline and may be a read error. This chain connects TRBV20-1 to TRBJ2-1, with 8 positions matching TRBD2. The V gene's germline CDR1 is DFQATT and CDR2 SNEGSKA (reference sequence). The CDR3 spans 17 residues. The CDR3 spells CSVRALVAGSSYNEQFF. CDR3 sequence (DNA): TGCAGTGTTAGAGCCCTAGTAGCGGGGAGCTCCTACAATGAGCAGTTCTTC.

The chain carries TRBV4-1 and TRBJ2-2; the match to TRBD1 covers 8 bases. CDR3 size: 16 residues. Trimming at V came to 4 bases and at J to 5 bases, leaving 9 bases not matched to a gene. Looked up from germline, CDR1 is MGHRA and CDR2 is YSYEKL. In nucleotides, the CDR3 is TGCGCCAGCAGCCCTTCACGGGGACAGGCTACCGGGGAGCTGTTTTTT. Protein sequence: CASSPSRGQATGELFF.

This rearrangement joins TRBV7-2 to TRBJ2-5, with D maybe TRBD2 (7 bases). The V gene's germline CDR1 is SGHTA and CDR2 FQGNSA. CDR3 length: 16 residues. V lost 7 bases to trimming and J lost 5 bases, with 23 bases between them. CDR3 bases: TGTGCCAGCACTCCTAATGGGGGGGCCTTACATGAGACCCAGTACTTC. Amino acids: CASTPNGGALHETQYF.

CDR3 loop: CASSPPPGGDNEQFF. DNA of the CDR3: TGTGCCAGCTCACCACCCCCGGGGGGGGACAATGAGCAGTTCTTC. V usage is TRBV18 and J usage is TRBJ2-1; TRBD2 matches at 8 bases. Germline CDR1 reads KGHSH; CDR2 reads LQKENI. V trimming: 0 bases; J trimming: 5 bases; junction bases outside the gene matches: 3. CDR3 length equals 15 residues.

This rearrangement joins TRBV7-6 to TRBJ1-1; 9 bases agree with TRBD1. Trimming took 8 bases from V and 1 from J; bases not matched to a gene: 8. The CDR3 runs 15 residues. CDR1 SGHVS and CDR2 FNYEAQ come from the germline V gene. The CDR3 region has the DNA TGTGCCAGCCGACATCCGGGACAGGGGAACACTGAAGCTTTCTTT. It codes for CASRHPGQGNTEAFF.

Notes on this clonotype: One end of the junction fails to match germline, which may point to a read error. The V gene is TRBV4-1, the J gene TRBJ2-1, with TRBD1 as a possible D gene (6 bases). From germline, CDR1 is MGHRA and CDR2 YSYEKL. The CDR3 is made up of 17 amino acids. As DNA, the CDR3 is TGCACCAGCAGCCAAGAGAATAGGACAGTGCGCTACAATGAGCAGTTCTTC. It specifies CTSSQENRTVRYNEQFF.

Ten or more counts support this clonotype. The gene calls are TRBV7-2 and TRBJ1-3; D remains unclear. This CDR3 has 15 residues. From germline, CDR1 is SGHTA and CDR2 FQGNSA. Trimming left V 7 bases short and J 0 bases short, with 13 bases between. The CDR3 region has the DNA TGTGCCAGCAAATTAGGACCGTACTCTGGAAACACCATATATTTT. Encoded protein: CASKLGPYSGNTIYF.

The sample holds many counts of this clonotype. The CDR3: CASSSHGVRGRTEAFF. CDR3 nucleotide sequence: TGTGCCAGCAGCTCCCACGGTGTCAGGGGACGGACTGAAGCTTTCTTT. This chain links TRBV7-6 with TRBJ1-1, with D possibly being TRBD1 (6 bases). The CDR3 runs 16 residues. Germline CDR1 and CDR2: SGHVS and FNYEAQ. Trimming cost V 4 bases and J 5 bases, with 20 bases left between them.

The V call is TRBV7-6, the J call TRBJ1-2; TRBD1 might be the D (5 bases). The CDR3 consists of 14 residues. Germline loops: CDR1 SGHVS, CDR2 FNYEAQ. Trimming left V 0 bases short and J 10 bases short, with 15 bases between. The CDR3 coding sequence is TGTGCCAGCAGCTTAGCTCTTGGCCAGGGTGACTACACCTTC. It yields the protein CASSLALGQGDYTF.